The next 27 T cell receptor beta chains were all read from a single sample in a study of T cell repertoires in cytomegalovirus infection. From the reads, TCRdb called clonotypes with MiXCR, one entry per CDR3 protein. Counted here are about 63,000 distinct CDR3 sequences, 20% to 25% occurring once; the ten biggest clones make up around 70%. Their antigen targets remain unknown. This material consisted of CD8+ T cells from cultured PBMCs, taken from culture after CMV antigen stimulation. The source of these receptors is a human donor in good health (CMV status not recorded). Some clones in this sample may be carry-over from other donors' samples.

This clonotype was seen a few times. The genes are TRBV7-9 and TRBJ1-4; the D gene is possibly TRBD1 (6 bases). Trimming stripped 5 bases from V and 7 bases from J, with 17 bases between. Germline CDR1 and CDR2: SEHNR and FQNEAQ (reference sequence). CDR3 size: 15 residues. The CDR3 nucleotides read TGTGCCAGCAGCCCGTTAGAAGGGGGTACTGAAAAACTGTTTTTT. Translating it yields CASSPLEGGTEKLFF.

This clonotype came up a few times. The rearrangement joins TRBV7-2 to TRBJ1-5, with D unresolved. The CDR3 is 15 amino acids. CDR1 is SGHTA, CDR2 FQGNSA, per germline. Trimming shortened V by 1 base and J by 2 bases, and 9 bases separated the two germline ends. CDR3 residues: CASSLEGGGNQPQHF. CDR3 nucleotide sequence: TGTGCCAGCAGCTTAGAAGGAGGAGGCAATCAGCCCCAGCATTTT.

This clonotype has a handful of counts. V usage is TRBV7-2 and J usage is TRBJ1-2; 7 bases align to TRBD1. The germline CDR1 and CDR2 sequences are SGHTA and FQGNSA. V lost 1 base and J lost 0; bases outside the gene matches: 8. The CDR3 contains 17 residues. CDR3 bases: TGTGCCAGCAGCTTAGAGAACAGGGGACCAGCTAACTATGGCTACACCTTC. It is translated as CASSLENRGPANYGYTF.

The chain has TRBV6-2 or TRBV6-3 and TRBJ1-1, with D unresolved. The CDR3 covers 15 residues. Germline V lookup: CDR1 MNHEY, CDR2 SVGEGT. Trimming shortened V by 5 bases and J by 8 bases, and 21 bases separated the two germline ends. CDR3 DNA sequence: TGTGCCAGCAGTCAGACCCATGGCAGCTCCCCCGAAGCTTTCTTT. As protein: CASSQTHGSSPEAFF.

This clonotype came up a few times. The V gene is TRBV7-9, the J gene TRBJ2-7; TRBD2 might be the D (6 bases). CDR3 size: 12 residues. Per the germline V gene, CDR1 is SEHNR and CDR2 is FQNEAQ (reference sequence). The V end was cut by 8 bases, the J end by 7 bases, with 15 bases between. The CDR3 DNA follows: TGTGCCAGCCACGGGGAGGAGCGGGAGCAGTACTTC. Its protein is CASHGEEREQYF.

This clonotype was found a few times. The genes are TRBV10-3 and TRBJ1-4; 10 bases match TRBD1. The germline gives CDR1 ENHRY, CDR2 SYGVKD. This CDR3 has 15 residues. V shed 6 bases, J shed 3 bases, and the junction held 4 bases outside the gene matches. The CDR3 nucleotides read TGTGCCATCAGCCAAGGACAGGGGGCTAATGAAAAACTGTTTTTT. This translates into CAISQGQGANEKLFF.

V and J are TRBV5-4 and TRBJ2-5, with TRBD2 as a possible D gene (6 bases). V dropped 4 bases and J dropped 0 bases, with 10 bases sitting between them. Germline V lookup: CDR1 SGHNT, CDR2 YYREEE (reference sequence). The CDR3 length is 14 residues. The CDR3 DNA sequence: TGTGCCAGCAGCGCCGCTAGCGACCAAGAGACCCAGTACTTC. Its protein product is CASSAASDQETQYF. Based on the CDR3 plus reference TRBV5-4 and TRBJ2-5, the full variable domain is ETGVTQSPTHLIKTRGQQVTLRCSSQSGHNTVSWYQQALGQGPQFIFQYYREEENGRGNFPPRFSGLQFPNYSSELNVNALELDDSALYLCASSAASDQETQYFGPGTRLLVL.

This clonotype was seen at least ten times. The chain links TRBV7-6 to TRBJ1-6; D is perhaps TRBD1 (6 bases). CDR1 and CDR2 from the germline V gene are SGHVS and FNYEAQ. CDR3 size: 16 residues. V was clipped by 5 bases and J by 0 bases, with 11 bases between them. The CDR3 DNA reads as TGTGCCAGCAGCCAACAGGGATCCTCCTATAATTCACCCCTCCACTTT. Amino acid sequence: CASSQQGSSYNSPLHF.

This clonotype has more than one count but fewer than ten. The CDR3 coding sequence is TGTGCCAGCAGCTTAGGGGATTCACCCCTCCACTTT. Protein: CASSLGDSPLHF. The V gene is TRBV7-2, the J gene TRBJ1-6; D ambiguous. This CDR3 region has 12 residues. The germline V gene has CDR1 SGHTA and CDR2 FQGNSA. V dropped 1 base and J dropped 8 bases, with 3 bases sitting between them.

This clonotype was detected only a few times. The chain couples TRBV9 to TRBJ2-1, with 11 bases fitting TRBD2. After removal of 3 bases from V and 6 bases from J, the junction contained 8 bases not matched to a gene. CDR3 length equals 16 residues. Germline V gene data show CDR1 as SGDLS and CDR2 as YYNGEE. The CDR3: CASSGLAGGPGNEQFF. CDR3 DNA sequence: TGTGCCAGCAGCGGATTAGCGGGGGGGCCAGGCAATGAGCAGTTCTTC.

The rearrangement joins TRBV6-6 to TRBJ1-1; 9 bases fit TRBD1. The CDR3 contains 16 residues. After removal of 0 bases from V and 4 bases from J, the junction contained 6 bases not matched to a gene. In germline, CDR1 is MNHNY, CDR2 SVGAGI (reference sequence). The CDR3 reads CASSYSRDRATTEAFF. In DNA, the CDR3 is TGTGCCAGCAGTTACTCCCGGGACAGGGCAACCACTGAAGCTTTCTTT.

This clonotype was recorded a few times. CDR3 loop: CASSRPKGARGVNEQYF. The CDR3 DNA sequence: TGTGCCAGCAGCAGGCCGAAAGGGGCCCGAGGAGTAAACGAGCAGTACTTC. The V and J genes are TRBV7-6 and TRBJ2-7; possible D gene TRBD1, 5 bases. Germline values: CDR1 SGHVS, CDR2 FNYEAQ. Trimming removed 5 bases at V and 5 bases at J, with 25 bases between. This CDR3 comprises 17 residues. Together with reference TRBV7-6 and TRBJ2-7, the CDR3 gives the full variable domain: GAGVSQSPRYKVTKRGQDVALRCDPISGHVSLYWYRQALGQGPEFLTYFNYEAQQDKSGLPNDRFSAERPEGSISTLTIQRTEQRDSAMYRCASSRPKGARGVNEQYFGPGTRLTVT.

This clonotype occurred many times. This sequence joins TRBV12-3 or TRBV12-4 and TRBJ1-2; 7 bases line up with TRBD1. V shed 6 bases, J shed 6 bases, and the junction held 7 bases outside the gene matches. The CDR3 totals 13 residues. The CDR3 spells CASRGDSDHGYTF. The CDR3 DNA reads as TGTGCCAGCAGAGGGGACAGTGATCATGGCTACACCTTC.

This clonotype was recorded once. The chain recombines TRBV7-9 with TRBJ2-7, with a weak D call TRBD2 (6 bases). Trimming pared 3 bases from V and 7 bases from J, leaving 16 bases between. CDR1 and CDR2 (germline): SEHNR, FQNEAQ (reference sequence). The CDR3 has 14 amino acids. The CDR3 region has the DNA TGTGCCAGCAGCTTTGGGGGGTCGGGGGTGGAGCAGTACTTC. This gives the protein CASSFGGSGVEQYF.

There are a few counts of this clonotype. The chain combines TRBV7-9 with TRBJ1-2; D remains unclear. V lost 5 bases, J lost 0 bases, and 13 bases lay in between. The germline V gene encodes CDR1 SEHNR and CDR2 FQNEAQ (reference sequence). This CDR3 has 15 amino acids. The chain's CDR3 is CASSPSDGANYGYTF. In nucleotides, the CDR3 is TGTGCCAGCAGCCCCTCGGACGGGGCTAACTATGGCTACACCTTC.

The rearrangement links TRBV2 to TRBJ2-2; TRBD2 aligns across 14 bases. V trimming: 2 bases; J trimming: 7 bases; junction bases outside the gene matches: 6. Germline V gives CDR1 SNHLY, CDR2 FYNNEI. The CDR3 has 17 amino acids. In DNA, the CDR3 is TGTGCCAGCAGTGAAACGACTAGCGGGGGGGTAGGCGGGGAGCTGTTTTTT. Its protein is CASSETTSGGVGGELFF.

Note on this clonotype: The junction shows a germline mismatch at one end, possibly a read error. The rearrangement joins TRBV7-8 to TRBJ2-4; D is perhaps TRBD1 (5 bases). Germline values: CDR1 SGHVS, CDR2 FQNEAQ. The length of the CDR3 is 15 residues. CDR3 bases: TGTGCCAGCAGCCAGGGTTTCGAGACCAAAAACAGTCAGTACTTC. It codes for CASSQGFETKNSQYF.

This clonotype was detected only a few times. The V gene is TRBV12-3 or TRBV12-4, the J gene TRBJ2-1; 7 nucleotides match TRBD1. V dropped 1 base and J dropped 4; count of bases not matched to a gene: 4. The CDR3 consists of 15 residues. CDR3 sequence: CASSLEQGLYNEQFF. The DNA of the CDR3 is TGTGCCAGCAGTTTAGAACAGGGGTTGTACAATGAGCAGTTCTTC.

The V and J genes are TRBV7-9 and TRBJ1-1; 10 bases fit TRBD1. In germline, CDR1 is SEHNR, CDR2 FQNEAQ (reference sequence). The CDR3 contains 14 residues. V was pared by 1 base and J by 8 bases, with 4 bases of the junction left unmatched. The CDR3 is CASSLGDRGYEAFF. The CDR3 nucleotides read TGTGCCAGCAGCTTAGGGGACAGGGGATACGAAGCTTTCTTT.

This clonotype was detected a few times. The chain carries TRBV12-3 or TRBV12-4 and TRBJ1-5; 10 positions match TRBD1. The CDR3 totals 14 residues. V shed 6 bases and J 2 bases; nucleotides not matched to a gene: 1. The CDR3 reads CASSGTGGNQPQHF. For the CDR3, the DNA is TGTGCCAGCAGCGGGACAGGGGGCAATCAGCCCCAGCATTTT.

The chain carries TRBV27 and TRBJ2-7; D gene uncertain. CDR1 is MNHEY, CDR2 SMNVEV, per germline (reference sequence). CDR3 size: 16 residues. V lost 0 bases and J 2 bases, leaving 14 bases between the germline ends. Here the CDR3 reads CASSLSPELSAYEQYF. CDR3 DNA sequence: TGTGCCAGCAGTTTATCTCCCGAACTATCAGCCTACGAGCAGTACTTC.

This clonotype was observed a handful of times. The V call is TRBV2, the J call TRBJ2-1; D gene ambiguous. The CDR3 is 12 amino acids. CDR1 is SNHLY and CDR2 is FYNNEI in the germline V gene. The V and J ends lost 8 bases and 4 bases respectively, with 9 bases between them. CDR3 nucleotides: TGTGCCAGCGTACAGAGATACAATGAGCAGTTCTTC. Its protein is CASVQRYNEQFF.

The CDR3 DNA is TGCGCCAGCAGCTCTTTCACGGAGGACGGCTACACCTTC. This sequence encodes CASSSFTEDGYTF. V usage is TRBV5-1 and J usage is TRBJ1-2; no clear D. Germline-derived CDR1 and CDR2 are SGHRS and YFSETQ. CDR3 length equals 13 residues. The germline V and J ends were trimmed by 3 bases and 8 bases, with 14 bases remaining between them.

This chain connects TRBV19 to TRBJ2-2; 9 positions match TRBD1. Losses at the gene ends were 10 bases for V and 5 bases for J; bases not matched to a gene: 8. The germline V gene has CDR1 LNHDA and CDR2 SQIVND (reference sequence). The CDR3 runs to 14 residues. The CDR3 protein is CATSDRGITGELFF. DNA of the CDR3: TGTGCCACCTCAGACAGGGGGATAACCGGGGAGCTGTTTTTT.

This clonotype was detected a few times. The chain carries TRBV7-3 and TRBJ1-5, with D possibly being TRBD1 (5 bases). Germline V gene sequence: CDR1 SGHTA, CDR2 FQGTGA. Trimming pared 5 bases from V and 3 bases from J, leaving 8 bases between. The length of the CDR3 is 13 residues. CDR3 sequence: CASSQGYNQPQHF. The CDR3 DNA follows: TGTGCCAGCAGCCAGGGATACAATCAGCCCCAGCATTTT. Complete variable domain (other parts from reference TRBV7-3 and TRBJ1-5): GAGVSQTPSNKVTEKGKYVELRCDPISGHTALYWYRQSLGQGPEFLIYFQGTGAADDSGLPNDRFFAVRPEGSVSTLKIQRTERGDSAVYLCASSQGYNQPQHFGDGTRLSIL.

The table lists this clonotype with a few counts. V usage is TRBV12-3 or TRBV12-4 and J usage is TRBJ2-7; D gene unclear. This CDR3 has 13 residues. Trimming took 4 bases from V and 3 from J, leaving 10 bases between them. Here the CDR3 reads CASSSGTIYEQYF. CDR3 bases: TGTGCCAGCAGTTCTGGCACAATCTACGAGCAGTACTTC.

CDR3 in amino acids: CASSLTGVTGELFF. CDR3 coding DNA: TGTGCCAGCAGCTTAACGGGGGTCACCGGGGAGCTGTTTTTT. The chain carries TRBV7-3 and TRBJ2-2; perhaps D is TRBD1 or TRBD2 (5 bases each). Germline loops: CDR1 SGHTA, CDR2 FQGTGA. Between the trimmed V and J ends, which lost 0 bases and 4 bases, there was a span of 6 bases. The CDR3 has 14 residues.